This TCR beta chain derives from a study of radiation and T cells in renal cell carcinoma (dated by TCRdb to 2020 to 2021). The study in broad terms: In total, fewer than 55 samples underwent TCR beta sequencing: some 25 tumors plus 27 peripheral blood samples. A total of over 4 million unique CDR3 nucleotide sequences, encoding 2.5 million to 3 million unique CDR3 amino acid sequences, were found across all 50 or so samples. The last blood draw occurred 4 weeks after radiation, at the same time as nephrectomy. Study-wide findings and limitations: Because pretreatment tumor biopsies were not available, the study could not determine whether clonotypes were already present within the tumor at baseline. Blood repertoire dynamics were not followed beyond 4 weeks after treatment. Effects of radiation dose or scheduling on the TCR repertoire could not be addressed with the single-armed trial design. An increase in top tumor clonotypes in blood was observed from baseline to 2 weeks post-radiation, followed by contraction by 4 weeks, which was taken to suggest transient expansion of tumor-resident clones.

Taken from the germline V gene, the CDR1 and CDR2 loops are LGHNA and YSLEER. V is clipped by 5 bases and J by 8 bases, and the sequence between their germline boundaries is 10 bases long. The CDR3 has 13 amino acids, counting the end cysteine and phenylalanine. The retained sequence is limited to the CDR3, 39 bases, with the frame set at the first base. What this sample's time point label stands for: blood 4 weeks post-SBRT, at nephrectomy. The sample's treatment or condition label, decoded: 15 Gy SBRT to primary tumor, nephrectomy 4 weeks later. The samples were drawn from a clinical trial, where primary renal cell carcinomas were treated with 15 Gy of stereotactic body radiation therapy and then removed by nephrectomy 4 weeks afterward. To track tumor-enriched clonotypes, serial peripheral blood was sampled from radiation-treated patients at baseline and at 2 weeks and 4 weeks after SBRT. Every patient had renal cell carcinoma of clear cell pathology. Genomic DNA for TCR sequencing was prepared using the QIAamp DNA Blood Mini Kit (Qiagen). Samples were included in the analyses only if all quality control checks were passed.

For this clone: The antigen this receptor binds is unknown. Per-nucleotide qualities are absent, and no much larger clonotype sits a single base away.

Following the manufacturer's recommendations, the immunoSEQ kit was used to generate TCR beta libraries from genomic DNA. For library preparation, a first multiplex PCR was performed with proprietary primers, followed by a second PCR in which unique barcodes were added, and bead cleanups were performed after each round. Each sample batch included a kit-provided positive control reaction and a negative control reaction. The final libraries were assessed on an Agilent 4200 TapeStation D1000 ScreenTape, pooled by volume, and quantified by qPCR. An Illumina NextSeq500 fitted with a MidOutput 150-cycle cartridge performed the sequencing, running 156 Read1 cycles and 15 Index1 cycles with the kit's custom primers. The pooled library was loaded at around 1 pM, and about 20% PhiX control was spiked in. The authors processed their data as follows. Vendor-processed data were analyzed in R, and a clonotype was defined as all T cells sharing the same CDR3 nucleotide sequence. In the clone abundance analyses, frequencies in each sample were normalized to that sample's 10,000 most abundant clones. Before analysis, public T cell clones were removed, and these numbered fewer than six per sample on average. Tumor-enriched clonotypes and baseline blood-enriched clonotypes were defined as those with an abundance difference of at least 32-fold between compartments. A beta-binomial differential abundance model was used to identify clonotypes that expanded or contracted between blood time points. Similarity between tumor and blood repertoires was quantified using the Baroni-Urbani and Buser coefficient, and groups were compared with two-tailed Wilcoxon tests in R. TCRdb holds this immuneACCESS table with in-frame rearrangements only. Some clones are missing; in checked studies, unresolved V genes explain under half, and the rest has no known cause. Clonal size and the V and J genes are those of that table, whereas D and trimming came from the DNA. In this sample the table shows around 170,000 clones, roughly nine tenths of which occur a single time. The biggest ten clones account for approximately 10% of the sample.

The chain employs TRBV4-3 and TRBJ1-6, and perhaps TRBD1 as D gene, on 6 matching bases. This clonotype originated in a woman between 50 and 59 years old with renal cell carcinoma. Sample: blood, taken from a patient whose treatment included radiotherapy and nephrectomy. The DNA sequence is TGCGCCAGCAGCAAAGGGGGTTATTCACCCCTCCACTTT. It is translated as CASSKGGYSPLHF.